This record looks at one T cell receptor (beta chain) sequence and its context. This sample stems from a study of blood T cell repertoires in COVID-19. As processed by the authors: Counts of nucleated cells, estimated from reference gene primer amplification, were obtained. Libraries were prepared by immunoSEQ multiplex PCR; TCRdb keeps only in-frame clonotypes and omits some of them. V, J and clone size are taken as reported in that table, and D and trimming were inferred from the DNA itself. Of about 140,000 clones in the sample, approximately 90% were seen once. Per the germline V gene, CDR1 is DFQATT and CDR2 is SNEGSKA (reference sequence). The CDR3 has 11 residues. V shed 6 bases and J shed 5 bases, with 10 bases lying between them.

This receptor was identified in a woman in her 40s with acute or convalescent COVID-19. This chain connects TRBV20-1 to TRBJ1-2; D gene ambiguous. Sequenced sample: peripheral blood. As DNA, the CDR3 is TGCAGTGCAGCGCGAGATTATGGCTACACCTTC. It codes for CSAARDYGYTF.